This T cell receptor (beta chain) stems from a study of T cell responses to AZD1222 COVID-19 vaccine. Study results and caveats: Of the AZD1222 recipients, only five to seven were seropositive at baseline.

The repertoire was sequenced with immunoSEQ multiplex PCR; TCRdb's copy has only in-frame clones and lacks some. The sample consists of about 87,000 clones, around 87% of them appearing once. In the case of this clone: Its target is unknown.

The receptor comes from an adult in good health. The sample was peripheral blood, taken on day 0 of AZD1222 vaccination.

CDR3 residues: CASSAGRGRTGELFF. In DNA, the CDR3 is TGTGCCAGCTCCGCTGGGCGGGGTCGCACCGGGGAGCTGTTTTTT. The chain links TRBV18 to TRBJ2-2; D may be TRBD2 (6 bases). CDR1 and CDR2 from the germline V gene are KGHSH and LQKENI. V was shortened by 6 bases and J by 4 bases, with 15 bases between the two germline ends. The CDR3 length is 15 residues.